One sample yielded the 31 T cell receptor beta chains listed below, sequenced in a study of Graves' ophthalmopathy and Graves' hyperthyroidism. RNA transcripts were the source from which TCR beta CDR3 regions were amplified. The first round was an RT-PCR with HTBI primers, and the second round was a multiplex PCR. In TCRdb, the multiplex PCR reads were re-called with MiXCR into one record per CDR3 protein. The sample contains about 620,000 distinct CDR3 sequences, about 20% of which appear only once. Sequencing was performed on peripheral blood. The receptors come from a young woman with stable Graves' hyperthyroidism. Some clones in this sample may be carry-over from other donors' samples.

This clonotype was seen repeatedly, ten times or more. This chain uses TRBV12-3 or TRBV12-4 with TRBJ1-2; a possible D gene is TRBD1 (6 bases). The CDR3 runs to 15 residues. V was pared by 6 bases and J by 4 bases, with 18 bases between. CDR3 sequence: CASSEDRIIPYGYTF. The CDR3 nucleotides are TGTGCCAGCAGCGAAGACAGGATTATTCCCTATGGCTACACCTTC.

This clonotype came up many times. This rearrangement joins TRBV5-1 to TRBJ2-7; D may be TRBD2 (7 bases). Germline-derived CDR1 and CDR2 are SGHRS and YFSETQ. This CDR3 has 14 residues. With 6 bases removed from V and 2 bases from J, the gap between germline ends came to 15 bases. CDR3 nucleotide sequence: TGCGCCAGCAACCAAAGAGGGGGGGCCTACGAGCAGTACTTC. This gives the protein CASNQRGGAYEQYF. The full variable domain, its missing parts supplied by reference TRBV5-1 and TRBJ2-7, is KAGVTQTPRYLIKTRGQQVTLSCSPISGHRSVSWYQQTPGQGLQFLFEYFSETQRNKGNFPGRFSGRQFSNSRSEMNVSTLELGDSALYLCASNQRGGAYEQYFGPGTRLTVT.

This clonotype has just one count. CDR3 loop: CASRPGLASEQYF. The CDR3 coding sequence is TGTGCCAGCAGACCGGGACTAGCGTCCGAGCAGTACTTC. The gene calls are TRBV6-2 or TRBV6-3 and TRBJ2-7; TRBD2 matches 10 bases. Germline CDR1 reads MNHEY; CDR2 reads SVGEGT. Unmatched junction bases numbered 5, after V lost 6 bases and J lost 6 bases. The CDR3 totals 13 residues.

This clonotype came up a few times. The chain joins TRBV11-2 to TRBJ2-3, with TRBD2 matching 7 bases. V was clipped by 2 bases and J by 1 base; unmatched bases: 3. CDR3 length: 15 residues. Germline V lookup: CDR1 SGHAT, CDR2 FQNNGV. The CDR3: CASSLLRGGTDTQYF. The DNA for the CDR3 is TGTGCCAGCAGCTTACTACGGGGGGGCACAGATACGCAGTATTTT.

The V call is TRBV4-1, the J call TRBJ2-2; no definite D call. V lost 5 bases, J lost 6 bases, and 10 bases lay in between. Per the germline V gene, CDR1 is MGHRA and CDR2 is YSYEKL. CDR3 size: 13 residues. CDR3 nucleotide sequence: TGCGCCAGCAGCGAGCCACCACCCGGGGAGCTGTTTTTT. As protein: CASSEPPPGELFF.

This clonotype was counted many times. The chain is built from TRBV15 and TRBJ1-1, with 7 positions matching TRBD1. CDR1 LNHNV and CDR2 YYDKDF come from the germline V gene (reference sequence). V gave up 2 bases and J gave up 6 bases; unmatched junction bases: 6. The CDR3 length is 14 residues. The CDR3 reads CATSRTGQTAEAFF. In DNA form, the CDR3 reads TGTGCCACCAGCAGAACGGGACAGACCGCTGAAGCTTTCTTT.

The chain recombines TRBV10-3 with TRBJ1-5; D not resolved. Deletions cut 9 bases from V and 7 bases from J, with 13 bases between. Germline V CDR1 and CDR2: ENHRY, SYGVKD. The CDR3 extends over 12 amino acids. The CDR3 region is CAIGLTSQPQHF. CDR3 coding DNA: TGTGCCATTGGGTTAACCTCACAGCCCCAGCATTTT.

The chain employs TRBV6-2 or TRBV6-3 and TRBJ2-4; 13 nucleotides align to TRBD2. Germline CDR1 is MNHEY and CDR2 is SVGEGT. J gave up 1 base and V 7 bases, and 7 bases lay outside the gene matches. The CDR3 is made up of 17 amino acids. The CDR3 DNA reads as TGTGCCAGCATGGGACTAGCGGGGAGCGGGGCCAAAAACATTCAGTACTTC. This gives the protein CASMGLAGSGAKNIQYF.

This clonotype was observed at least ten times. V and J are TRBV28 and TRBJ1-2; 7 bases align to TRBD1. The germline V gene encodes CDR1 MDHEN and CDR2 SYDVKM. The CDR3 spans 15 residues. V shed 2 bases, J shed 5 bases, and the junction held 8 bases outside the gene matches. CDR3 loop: CASSLVQGGGYGYTF. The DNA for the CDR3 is TGTGCCAGCAGTTTAGTTCAGGGGGGGGGATATGGCTACACCTTC.

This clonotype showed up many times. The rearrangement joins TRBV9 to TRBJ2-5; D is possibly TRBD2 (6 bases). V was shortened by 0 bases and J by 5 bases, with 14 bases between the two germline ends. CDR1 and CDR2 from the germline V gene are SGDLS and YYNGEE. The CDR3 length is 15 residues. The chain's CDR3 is CASSVGTIPGETQYF. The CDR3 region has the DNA TGTGCCAGCAGCGTAGGGACTATCCCCGGGGAGACCCAGTACTTC. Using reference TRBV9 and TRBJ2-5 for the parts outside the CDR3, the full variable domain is DSGVTQTPKHLITATGQRVTLRCSPRSGDLSVYWYQQSLDQGLQFLIQYYNGEERAKGNILERFSAQQFPDLHSELNLSSLELGDSALYFCASSVGTIPGETQYFGPGTRLLVL.

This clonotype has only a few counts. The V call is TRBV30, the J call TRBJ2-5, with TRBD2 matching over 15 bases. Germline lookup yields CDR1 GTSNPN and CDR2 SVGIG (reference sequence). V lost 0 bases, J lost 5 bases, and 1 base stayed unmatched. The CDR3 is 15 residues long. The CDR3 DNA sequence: TGTGCCTGGAGTGTCGGACTAGCGGGAGGGGAGACCCAGTACTTC. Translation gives CAWSVGLAGGETQYF.

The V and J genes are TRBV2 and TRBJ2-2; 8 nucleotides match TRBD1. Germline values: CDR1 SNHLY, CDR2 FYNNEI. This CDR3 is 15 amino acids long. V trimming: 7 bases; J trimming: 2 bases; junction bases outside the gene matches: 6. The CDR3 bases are TGTGCCAGCACCGAAGGGACAGGCAACACCGGGGAGCTGTTTTTT. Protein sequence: CASTEGTGNTGELFF.

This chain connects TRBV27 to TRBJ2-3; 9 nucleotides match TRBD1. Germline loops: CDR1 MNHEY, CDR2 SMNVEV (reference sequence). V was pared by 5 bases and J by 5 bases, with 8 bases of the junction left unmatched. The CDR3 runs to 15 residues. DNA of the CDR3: TGTGCCAGCAGTAGACCGGGACAGGGAAAAGATACGCAGTATTTT. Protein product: CASSRPGQGKDTQYF.

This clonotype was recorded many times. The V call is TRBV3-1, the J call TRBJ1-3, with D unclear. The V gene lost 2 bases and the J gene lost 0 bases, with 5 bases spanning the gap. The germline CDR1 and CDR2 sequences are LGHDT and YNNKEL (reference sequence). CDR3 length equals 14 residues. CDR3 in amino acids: CASSQSNSGNTIYF. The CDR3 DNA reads TGTGCCAGCAGCCAAAGTAACTCTGGAAACACCATATATTTT.

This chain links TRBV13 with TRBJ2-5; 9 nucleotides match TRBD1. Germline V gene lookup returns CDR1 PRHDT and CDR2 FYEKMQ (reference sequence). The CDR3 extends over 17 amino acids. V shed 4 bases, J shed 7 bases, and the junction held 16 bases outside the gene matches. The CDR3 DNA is TGTGCCAGCAGCTCCGGGACAGGGCCCTCAAGACCGGGGACCCAGTACTTC. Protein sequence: CASSSGTGPSRPGTQYF. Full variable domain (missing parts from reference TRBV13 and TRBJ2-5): AAGVIQSPRHLIKEKRETATLKCYPIPRHDTVYWYQQGPGQDPQFLISFYEKMQSDKGSIPDRFSAQQFSDYHSELNMSSLELGDSALYFCASSSGTGPSRPGTQYFGPGTRLLVL.

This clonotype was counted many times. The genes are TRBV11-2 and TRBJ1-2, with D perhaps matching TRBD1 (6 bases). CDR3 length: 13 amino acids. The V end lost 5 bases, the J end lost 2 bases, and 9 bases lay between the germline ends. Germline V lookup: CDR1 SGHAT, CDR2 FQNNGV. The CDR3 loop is CASSQDRNYGYTF. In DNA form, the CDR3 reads TGTGCCAGCAGCCAGGACAGAAACTATGGCTACACCTTC.

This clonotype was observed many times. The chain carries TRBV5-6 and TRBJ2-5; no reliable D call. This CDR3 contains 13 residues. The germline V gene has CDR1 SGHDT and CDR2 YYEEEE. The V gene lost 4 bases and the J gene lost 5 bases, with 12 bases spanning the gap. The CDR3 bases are TGTGCCAGCAGCCCCCTCCTGGGGGAGACCCAGTACTTC. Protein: CASSPLLGETQYF.

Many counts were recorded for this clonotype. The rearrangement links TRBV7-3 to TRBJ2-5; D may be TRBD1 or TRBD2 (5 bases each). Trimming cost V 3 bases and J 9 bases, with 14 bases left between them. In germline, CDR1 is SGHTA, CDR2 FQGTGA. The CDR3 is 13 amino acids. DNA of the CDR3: TGTGCCAGCAGCTTTTCTTCCTCGGGGCCCCAGTACTTC. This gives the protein CASSFSSSGPQYF.

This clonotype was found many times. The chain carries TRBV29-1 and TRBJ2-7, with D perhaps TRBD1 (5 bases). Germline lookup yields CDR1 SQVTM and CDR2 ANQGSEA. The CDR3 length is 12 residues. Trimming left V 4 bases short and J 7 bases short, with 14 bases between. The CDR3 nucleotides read TGCAGCGTTGCTGAATGGGGCAATGAGCAGTACTTC. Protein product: CSVAEWGNEQYF.

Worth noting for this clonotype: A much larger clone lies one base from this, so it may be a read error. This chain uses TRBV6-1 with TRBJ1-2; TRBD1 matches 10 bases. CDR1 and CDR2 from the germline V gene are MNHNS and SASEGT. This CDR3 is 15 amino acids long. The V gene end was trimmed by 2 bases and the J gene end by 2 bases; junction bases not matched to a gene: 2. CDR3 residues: CASSEPGQGNYGYTF. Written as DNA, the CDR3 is TGTGCCAGCAGTGAACCGGGACAGGGGAACTATGGCTACACCTTC.

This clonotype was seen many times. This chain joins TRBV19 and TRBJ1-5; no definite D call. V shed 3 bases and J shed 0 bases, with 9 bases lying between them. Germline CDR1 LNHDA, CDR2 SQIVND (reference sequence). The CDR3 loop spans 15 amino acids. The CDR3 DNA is TGTGCCAGTAGTATGATGGGCGTTAGCAATCAGCCCCAGCATTTT. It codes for CASSMMGVSNQPQHF.

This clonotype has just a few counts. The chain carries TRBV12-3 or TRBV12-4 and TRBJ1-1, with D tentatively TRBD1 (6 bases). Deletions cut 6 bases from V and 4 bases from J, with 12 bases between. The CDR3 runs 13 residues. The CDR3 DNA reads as TGTGCCAGCAGACTACAGGGAGTCACTGAAGCTTTCTTT. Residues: CASRLQGVTEAFF.

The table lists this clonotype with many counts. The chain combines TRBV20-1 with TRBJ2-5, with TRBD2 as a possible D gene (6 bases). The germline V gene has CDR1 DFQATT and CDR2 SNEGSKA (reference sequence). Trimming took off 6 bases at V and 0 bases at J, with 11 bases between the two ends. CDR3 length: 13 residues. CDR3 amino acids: CSAGGEYQETQYF. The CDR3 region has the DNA TGCAGTGCCGGGGGAGAGTACCAAGAGACCCAGTACTTC.

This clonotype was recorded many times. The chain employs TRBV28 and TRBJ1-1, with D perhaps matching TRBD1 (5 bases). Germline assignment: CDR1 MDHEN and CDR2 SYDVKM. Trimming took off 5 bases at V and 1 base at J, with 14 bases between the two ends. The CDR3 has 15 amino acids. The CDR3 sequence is CASSQGAGSNTEAFF. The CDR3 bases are TGTGCCAGCAGTCAGGGTGCAGGGTCGAACACTGAAGCTTTCTTT.

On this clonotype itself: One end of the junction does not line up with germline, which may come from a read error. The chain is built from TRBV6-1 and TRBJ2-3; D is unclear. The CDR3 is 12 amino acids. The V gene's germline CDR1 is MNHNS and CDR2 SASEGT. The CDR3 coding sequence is TGTTCCAGCACGAGTGCCCTTAGGGCTCAGTATTTT. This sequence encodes CSSTSALRAQYF.

CDR3 DNA sequence: TGCGCCAGCAGCATCTCGACAGAGGGTACGGAGCAGTACTTC. Amino acids: CASSISTEGTEQYF. The V and J genes are TRBV5-1 and TRBJ2-7, with D perhaps matching TRBD1 or TRBD2 (5 bases each). The CDR3 runs 14 residues. V was cut by 4 bases and J by 7 bases, with 18 bases left in between. Germline CDR1 and CDR2: SGHRS and YFSETQ. The whole variable domain, remainder taken from reference TRBV5-1 and TRBJ2-7, is KAGVTQTPRYLIKTRGQQVTLSCSPISGHRSVSWYQQTPGQGLQFLFEYFSETQRNKGNFPGRFSGRQFSNSRSEMNVSTLELGDSALYLCASSISTEGTEQYFGPGTRLTVT.

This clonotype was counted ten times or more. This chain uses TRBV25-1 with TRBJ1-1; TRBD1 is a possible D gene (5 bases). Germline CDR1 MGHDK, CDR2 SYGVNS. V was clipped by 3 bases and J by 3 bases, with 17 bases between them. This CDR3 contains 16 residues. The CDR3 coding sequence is TGTGCCAGCAGTGAGATGGCTGGGGGGTTGGACACTGAAGCTTTCTTT. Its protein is CASSEMAGGLDTEAFF.

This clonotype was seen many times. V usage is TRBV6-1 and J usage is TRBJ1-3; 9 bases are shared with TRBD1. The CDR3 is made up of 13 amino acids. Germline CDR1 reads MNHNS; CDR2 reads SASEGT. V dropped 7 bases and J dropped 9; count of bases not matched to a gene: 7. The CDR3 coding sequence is TGTGCCAGCATCGGGACAGGGAAAGGCACCATATATTTT. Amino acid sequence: CASIGTGKGTIYF.

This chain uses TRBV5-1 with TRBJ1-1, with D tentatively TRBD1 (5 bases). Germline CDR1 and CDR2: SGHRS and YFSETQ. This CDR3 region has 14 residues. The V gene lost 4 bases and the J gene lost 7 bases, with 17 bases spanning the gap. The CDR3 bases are TGCGCCAGCAGCGTTACAGGAACATGGGGTGAAGCTTTCTTT. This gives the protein CASSVTGTWGEAFF. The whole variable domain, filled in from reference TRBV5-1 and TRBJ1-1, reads KAGVTQTPRYLIKTRGQQVTLSCSPISGHRSVSWYQQTPGQGLQFLFEYFSETQRNKGNFPGRFSGRQFSNSRSEMNVSTLELGDSALYLCASSVTGTWGEAFFGQGTRLTVV.

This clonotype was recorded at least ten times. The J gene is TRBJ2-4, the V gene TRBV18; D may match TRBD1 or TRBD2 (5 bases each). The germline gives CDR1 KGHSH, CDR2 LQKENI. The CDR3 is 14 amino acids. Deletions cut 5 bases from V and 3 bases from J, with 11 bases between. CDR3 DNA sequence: TGTGCCAGCTCAGGAGGCCAGGGCAAAAACATTCAGTACTTC. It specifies CASSGGQGKNIQYF.

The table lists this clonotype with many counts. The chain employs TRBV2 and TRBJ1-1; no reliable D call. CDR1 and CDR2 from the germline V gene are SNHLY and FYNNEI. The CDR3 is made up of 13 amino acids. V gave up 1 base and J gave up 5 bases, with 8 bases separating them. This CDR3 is CASSEEAGTEAFF. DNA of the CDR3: TGTGCCAGCAGTGAAGAAGCTGGGACTGAAGCTTTCTTT. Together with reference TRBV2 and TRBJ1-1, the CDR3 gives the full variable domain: EPEVTQTPSHQVTQMGQEVILRCVPISNHLYFYWYRQILGQKVEFLVSFYNNEISEKSEIFDDQFSVERPDGSNFTLKIRSTKLEDSAMYFCASSEEAGTEAFFGQGTRLTVV.